This T cell receptor beta chain derives from a study of blood T cell repertoires in COVID-19. For the study at large: Samples representing acute and convalescent COVID-19 were sourced from the United States, Italy and Spain. Nucleic acid was either cDNA or gDNA, and it came from T cells, B-cell-depleted T cells, or PBMCs.

Authors' processing steps: Estimates of nucleated cell counts were drawn from the amplification of reference gene primers. Profiled with immunoSEQ multiplex PCR; TCRdb holds only in-frame clones, not every one. V, J and clone size derive from that table, while D and trimming were established from the DNA sequence. The profile shows about 200,000 clones, about 85% of them singletons. This CDR3 comprises 15 residues. Germline V gives CDR1 SGHRS, CDR2 YFSETQ. The V segment lost 0 bases and the J segment 1 base; nucleotides outside the gene matches: 1. Seattle researchers signed up patients amid active infection and tracked them longitudinally. Regarding this clone: The identical CDR3 is also encoded by other nucleotide sequences in the sample.

Sequencing used peripheral blood. The receptor comes from a man aged 55 to 70 with COVID-19, enrolled during active disease. The chain combines TRBV5-1 with TRBJ1-5, with TRBD1 matching 7 bases. CDR3 DNA: TGCGCCAGCAGCTTGGAAGGGGGCAGCAATCAGCCCCAGCATTTT. Its translation: CASSLEGGSNQPQHF. The variable domain in full, completed from reference TRBV5-1 and TRBJ1-5, reads KAGVTQTPRYLIKTRGQQVTLSCSPISGHRSVSWYQQTPGQGLQFLFEYFSETQRNKGNFPGRFSGRQFSNSRSEMNVSTLELGDSALYLCASSLEGGSNQPQHFGDGTRLSIL.